These 13 T cell receptor beta chains originate from one sample sequenced in a study of a mutant IDH1 vaccine in newly diagnosed glioma (dated by TCRdb to about 2021). Their antigens are not known. Interpreted using the paper, the time point label stands for: week 35, safety follow-up. Each vaccine dose, consisting of 300 ug of a 20-mer mutant IDH1 peptide in Montanide, was administered subcutaneously with topical imiquimod. The library was built by means of the immunoSEQ multiplex PCR assay. Sourced from immuneACCESS, this table was stored by TCRdb with only in-frame sequences that have V and J called. A share of the clones is absent; for the studies checked, an unresolved V gene accounts for under half, and the remainder has no known explanation. This sample is represented by tens of thousands of clones; more than 75% of them were singletons. The top ten constitute roughly 14% of the sample. The sample here was PBMCs, taken from a glioma patient whose treatment included an IDH1 peptide vaccine. The receptors originated from a man aged 25-40 years with glioma.

The V gene is TRBV6-1, the J gene TRBJ1-1; 7 nucleotides agree with TRBD1. In germline, CDR1 is MNHNS, CDR2 SASEGT. The V and J ends lost 2 bases and 3 bases, in that order; junction bases with no gene match: 3. The CDR3 covers 14 residues. CDR3 region: CASSEQGEDTEAFF. Written as DNA, the CDR3 is TGTGCCAGCAGTGAACAGGGGGAGGACACTGAAGCTTTCTTT.

The J gene is TRBJ2-5, the V gene TRBV6-5, with D perhaps matching TRBD2 (5 bases). The DNA end is more similar to TRBJ2-7, so the J call may be wrong. The length of the CDR3 is 11 residues. CDR1 is MNHEY, CDR2 SVGAGI, per germline. CDR3 sequence (DNA): TGTGCCAGTAATGGGGAGAGCGAGCAGTACTTC. As protein: CASNGESEQYF.

The rearrangement uses TRBV25-1 and TRBJ1-5, with TRBD1 as a possible D gene (6 bases). The V end lost 1 base, the J end lost 2 bases, and 12 bases lay between the germline ends. The germline V gene has CDR1 MGHDK and CDR2 SYGVNS. The CDR3 has 16 amino acids. The CDR3 sequence: CASSESGGRGNQPQHF. CDR3 DNA sequence: TGTGCCAGCAGTGAATCCGGGGGGCGAGGCAATCAGCCCCAGCATTTT.

V is TRBV6-5 and J is TRBJ2-7; D uncertain. This CDR3 contains 14 residues. Germline V gene data show CDR1 as MNHEY and CDR2 as SVGAGI. V was shortened by 5 bases and J by 2 bases, with 13 bases between the two germline ends. The CDR3 region has the DNA TGTGCCAGCAGTCCCTTTGTGGGCCCCTACGAGCAGTACTTC. This codes for CASSPFVGPYEQYF.

The chain carries TRBV2 and TRBJ1-4; weak D call: TRBD1 (6 bases). V lost 7 bases and J 4 bases, leaving 31 bases between the germline ends. This CDR3 has 20 amino acids. Germline V lookup: CDR1 SNHLY, CDR2 FYNNEI. CDR3 sequence (DNA): TGTGCCAGCACCCGGTTCGGGGGTCTGGGGGCAGTCCAAAGTAATGAAAAACTGTTTTTT. It yields the protein CASTRFGGLGAVQSNEKLFF.

The chain employs TRBV6-1 and TRBJ1-3, with D maybe TRBD1 (5 bases). Trimming pared 6 bases from V and 3 bases from J, leaving 9 bases between. Per the germline V gene, CDR1 is MNHNS and CDR2 is SASEGT. CDR3 length equals 13 residues. Here the CDR3 reads CASSREGGNTIYF. Written as DNA, the CDR3 is TGTGCCAGCAGCAGGGAGGGTGGAAACACCATATATTTT.

The chain uses TRBV5-6 and TRBJ2-2, with 8 bases identical to TRBD2. Per the germline V gene, CDR1 is SGHDT and CDR2 is YYEEEE. Trimming at V came to 4 bases and at J to 0 bases, leaving 5 bases not matched to a gene. This CDR3 is built from 16 residues. CDR3 amino acids: CASSPLAGSNTGELFF. The CDR3 DNA is TGTGCCAGCAGCCCGTTAGCGGGATCGAACACCGGGGAGCTGTTTTTT.

The rearrangement uses TRBV4-1 and TRBJ2-7; D may be TRBD2 (5 bases). Germline-derived CDR1 and CDR2 are MGHRA and YSYEKL. Trimming removed 1 base from V and 5 bases from J, with 15 bases in between. This CDR3 has 15 residues. The CDR3 loop reads CASSQGGHLANEQYF. CDR3 nucleotide sequence: TGCGCCAGCAGCCAAGGGGGTCATCTAGCCAACGAGCAGTACTTC.

The V call is TRBV18, the J call TRBJ1-2; D gene unclear. CDR1 and CDR2 (germline): KGHSH, LQKENI. The germline V and J ends were trimmed by 1 base and 4 bases, with 7 bases remaining between them. CDR3 length: 13 amino acids. CDR3 amino acids: CASSPQGPYGYTF. In DNA, the CDR3 is TGTGCCAGCTCACCACAGGGTCCCTATGGCTACACCTTC.

The chain has TRBV19 and TRBJ1-1, with TRBD1 identical over 8 bases. The CDR3 contains 15 residues. J gave up 3 bases and V 7 bases, and 10 bases lay outside the gene matches. Looked up from germline, CDR1 is LNHDA and CDR2 is SQIVND (reference sequence). Here the CDR3 DNA reads TGTGCCAGTATAACTCGGACAGGGCCCTACACTGAAGCTTTCTTT. It codes for CASITRTGPYTEAFF.

This chain joins TRBV5-4 and TRBJ2-7, with 9 bases that match TRBD2. Germline V CDR1 and CDR2: SGHNT, YYREEE (reference sequence). The V segment lost 0 bases and the J segment 7 bases; nucleotides outside the gene matches: 8. This CDR3 spans 15 amino acids. The CDR3 DNA sequence: TGTGCCAGCAGCTTGGTCGCGGGAGGGCCGGGTGAGCAGTACTTC. It codes for CASSLVAGGPGEQYF. The full variable domain, completed using reference TRBV5-4 and TRBJ2-7, is ETGVTQSPTHLIKTRGQQVTLRCSSQSGHNTVSWYQQALGQGPQFIFQYYREEENGRGNFPPRFSGLQFPNYSSELNVNALELDDSALYLCASSLVAGGPGEQYFGPGTRLTVT.

The chain links TRBV15 to TRBJ2-1; 10 bases line up with TRBD2. There are 19 residues in the CDR3. The ends lost 2 bases at V and 3 bases at J; junction bases unmatched: 13. CDR1 is LNHNV, CDR2 YYDKDF, per germline (reference sequence). CDR3 DNA: TGTGCCACCAGCAGATCCGGGACAGAGACTAGCGGGCTCTACAATGAGCAGTTCTTC. Translation gives CATSRSGTETSGLYNEQFF.

This chain joins TRBV18 and TRBJ1-1; D may be TRBD1 (5 bases). Per the germline V gene, CDR1 is KGHSH and CDR2 is LQKENI. V was shortened by 5 bases and J by 2 bases, with 15 bases between the two germline ends. There are 15 residues in the CDR3. The CDR3 loop reads CASSVLGAINTEAFF. CDR3 sequence (DNA): TGTGCCAGCTCAGTCCTTGGGGCTATCAACACTGAAGCTTTCTTT.